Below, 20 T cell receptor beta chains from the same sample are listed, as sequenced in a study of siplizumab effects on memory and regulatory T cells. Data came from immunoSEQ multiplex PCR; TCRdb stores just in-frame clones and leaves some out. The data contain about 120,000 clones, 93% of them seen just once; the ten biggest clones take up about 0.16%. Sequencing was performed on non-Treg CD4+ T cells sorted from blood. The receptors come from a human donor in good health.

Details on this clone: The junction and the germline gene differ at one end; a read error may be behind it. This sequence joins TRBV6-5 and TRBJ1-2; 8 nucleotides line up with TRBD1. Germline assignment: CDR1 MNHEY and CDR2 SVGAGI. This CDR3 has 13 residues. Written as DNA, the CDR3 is TGTGCCGGCAGCAACGGACAGGGCTATGGCTACACCTTC. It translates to CAGSNGQGYGYTF.

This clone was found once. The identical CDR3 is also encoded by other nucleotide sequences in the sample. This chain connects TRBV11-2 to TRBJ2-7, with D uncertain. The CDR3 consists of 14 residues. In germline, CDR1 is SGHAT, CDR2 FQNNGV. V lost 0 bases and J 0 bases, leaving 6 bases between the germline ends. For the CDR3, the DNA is TGTGCCAGCAGCTTAGACAGGAGCTCCTACGAGCAGTACTTC. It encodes CASSLDRSSYEQYF.

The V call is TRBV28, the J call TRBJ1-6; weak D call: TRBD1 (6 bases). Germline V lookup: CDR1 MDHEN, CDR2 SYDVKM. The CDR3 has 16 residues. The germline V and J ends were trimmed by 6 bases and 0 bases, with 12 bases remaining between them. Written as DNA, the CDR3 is TGTGCCAGCAGCCCCGGGGGGGCCTCCTATAATTCACCCCTCCACTTT. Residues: CASSPGGASYNSPLHF.

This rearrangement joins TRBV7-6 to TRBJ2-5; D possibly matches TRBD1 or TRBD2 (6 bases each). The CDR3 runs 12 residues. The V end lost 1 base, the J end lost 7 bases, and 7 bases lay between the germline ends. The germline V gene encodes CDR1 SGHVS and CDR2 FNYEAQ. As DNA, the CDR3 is TGTGCCAGCAGCTTAGAGGGGGGGACCCAGTACTTC. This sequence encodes CASSLEGGTQYF.

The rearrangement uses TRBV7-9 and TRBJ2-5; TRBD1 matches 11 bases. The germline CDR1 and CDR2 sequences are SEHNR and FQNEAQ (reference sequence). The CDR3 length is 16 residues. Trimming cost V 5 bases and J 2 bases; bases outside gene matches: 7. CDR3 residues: CASSQGDRGNQETQYF. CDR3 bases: TGTGCCAGCAGCCAGGGGGACAGGGGGAATCAAGAGACCCAGTACTTC.

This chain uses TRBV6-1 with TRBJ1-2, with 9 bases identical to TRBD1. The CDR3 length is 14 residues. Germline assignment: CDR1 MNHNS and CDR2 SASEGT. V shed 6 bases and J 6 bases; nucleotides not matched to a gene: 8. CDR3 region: CASRRTGEGHGYTF. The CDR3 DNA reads TGTGCCAGCAGAAGGACAGGGGAGGGACATGGCTACACCTTC.

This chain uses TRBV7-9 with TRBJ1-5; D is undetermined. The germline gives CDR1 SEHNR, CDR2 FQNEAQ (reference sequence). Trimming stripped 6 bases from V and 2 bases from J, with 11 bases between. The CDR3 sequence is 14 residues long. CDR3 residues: CASSPTGGNQPQHF. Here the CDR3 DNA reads TGTGCCAGCAGTCCAACCGGGGGCAATCAGCCCCAGCATTTT.

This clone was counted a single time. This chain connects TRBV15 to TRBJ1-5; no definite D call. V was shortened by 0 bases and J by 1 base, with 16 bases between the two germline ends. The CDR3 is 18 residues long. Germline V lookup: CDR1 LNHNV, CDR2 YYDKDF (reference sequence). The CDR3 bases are TGTGCCACCAGCAGAGATCCGGCAGACCCCTGGAGCAATCAGCCCCAGCATTTT. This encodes CATSRDPADPWSNQPQHF.

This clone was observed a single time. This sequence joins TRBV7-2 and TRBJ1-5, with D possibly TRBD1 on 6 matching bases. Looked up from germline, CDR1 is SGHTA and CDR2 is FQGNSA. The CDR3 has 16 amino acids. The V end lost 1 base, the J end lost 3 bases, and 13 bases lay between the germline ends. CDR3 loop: CASSLVGGADNQPQHF. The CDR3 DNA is TGTGCCAGCAGCTTAGTCGGGGGGGCAGACAATCAGCCCCAGCATTTT. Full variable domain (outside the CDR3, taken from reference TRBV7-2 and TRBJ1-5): GAGVSQSPSNKVTEKGKDVELRCDPISGHTALYWYRQSLGQGLEFLIYFQGNSAPDKSGLPSDRFSAERTGGSVSTLTIQRTQQEDSAVYLCASSLVGGADNQPQHFGDGTRLSIL.

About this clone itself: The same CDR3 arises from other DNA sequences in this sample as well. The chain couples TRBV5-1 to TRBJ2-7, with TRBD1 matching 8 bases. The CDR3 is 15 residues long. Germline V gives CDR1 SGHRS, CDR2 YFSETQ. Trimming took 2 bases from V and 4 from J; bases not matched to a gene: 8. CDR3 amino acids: CASSLGTGSLYEQYF. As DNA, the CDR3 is TGCGCCAGCAGCTTAGGGACAGGAAGTTTGTACGAGCAGTACTTC.

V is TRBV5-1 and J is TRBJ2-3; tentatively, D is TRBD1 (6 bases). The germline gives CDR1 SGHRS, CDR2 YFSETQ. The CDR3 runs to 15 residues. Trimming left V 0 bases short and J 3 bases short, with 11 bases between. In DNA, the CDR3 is TGCGCCAGCAGCTTGGAACAGGGTCGGACAGATACGCAGTATTTT. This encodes CASSLEQGRTDTQYF.

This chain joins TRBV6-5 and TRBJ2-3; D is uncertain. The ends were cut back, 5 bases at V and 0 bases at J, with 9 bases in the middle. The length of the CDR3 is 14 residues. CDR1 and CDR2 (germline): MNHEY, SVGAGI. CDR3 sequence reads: CASSASASTDTQYF. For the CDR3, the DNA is TGTGCCAGCAGTGCTAGTGCTAGCACAGATACGCAGTATTTT.

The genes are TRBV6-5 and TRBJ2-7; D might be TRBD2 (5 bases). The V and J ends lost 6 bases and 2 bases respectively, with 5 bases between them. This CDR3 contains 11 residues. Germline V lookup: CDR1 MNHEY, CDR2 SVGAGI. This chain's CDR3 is CASSGAYEQYF. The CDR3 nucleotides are TGTGCCAGCAGCGGGGCCTACGAGCAGTACTTC.

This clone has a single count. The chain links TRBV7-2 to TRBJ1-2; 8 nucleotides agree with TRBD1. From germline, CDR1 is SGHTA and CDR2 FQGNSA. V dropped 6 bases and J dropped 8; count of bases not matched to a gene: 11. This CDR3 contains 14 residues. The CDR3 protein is CASRQGQGAGGYTF. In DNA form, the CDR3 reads TGTGCCAGCAGACAAGGACAGGGTGCGGGCGGCTACACCTTC. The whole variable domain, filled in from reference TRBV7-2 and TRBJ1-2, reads GAGVSQSPSNKVTEKGKDVELRCDPISGHTALYWYRQSLGQGLEFLIYFQGNSAPDKSGLPSDRFSAERTGGSVSTLTIQRTQQEDSAVYLCASRQGQGAGGYTFGSGTRLTVV.

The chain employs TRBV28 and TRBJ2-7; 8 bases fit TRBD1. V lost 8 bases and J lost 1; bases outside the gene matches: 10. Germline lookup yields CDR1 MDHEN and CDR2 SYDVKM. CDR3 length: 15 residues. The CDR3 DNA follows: TGTGCCAGCGGCAGGGGGCGCGGAAGTTCCTACGAGCAGTACTTC. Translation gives CASGRGRGSSYEQYF.

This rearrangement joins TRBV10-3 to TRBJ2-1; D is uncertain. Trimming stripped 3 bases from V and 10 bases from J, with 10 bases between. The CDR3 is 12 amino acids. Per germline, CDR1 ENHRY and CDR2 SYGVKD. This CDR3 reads CAISELGGEQFF. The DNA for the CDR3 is TGTGCCATCAGTGAACTGGGTGGCGAGCAGTTCTTC.

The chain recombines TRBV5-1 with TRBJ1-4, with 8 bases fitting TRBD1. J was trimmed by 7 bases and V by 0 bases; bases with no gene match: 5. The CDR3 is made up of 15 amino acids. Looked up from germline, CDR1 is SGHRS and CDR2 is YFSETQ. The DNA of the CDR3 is TGCGCCAGCAGCTTGGAGCAGGGGGCGCGTGAAAAACTGTTTTTT. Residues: CASSLEQGAREKLFF.

In DNA, the CDR3 is TGTGCCGGAAGGGACAGGGGGAACACTGAAGCTTTCTTT. It translates to CAGRDRGNTEAFF. V and J are TRBV6-4 and TRBJ1-1, with TRBD1 matching 10 bases. The germline V gene has CDR1 MRHNA and CDR2 SNTAGT. The CDR3 runs 13 residues. J gave up 1 base and V 11 bases, and 4 bases lay outside the gene matches.

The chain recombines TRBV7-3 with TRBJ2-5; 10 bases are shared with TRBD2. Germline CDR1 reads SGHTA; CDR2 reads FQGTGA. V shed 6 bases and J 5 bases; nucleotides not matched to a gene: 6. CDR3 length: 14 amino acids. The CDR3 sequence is CASSSDSGGETQYF. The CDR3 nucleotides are TGTGCCAGCAGTTCTGATAGCGGGGGGGAGACCCAGTACTTC.

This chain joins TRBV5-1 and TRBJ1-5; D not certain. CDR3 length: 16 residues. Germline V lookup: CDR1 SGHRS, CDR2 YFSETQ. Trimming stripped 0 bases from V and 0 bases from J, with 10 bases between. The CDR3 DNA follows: TGCGCCAGCAGCTTGGGCGGCTCGTATAGCAATCAGCCCCAGCATTTT. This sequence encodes CASSLGGSYSNQPQHF.